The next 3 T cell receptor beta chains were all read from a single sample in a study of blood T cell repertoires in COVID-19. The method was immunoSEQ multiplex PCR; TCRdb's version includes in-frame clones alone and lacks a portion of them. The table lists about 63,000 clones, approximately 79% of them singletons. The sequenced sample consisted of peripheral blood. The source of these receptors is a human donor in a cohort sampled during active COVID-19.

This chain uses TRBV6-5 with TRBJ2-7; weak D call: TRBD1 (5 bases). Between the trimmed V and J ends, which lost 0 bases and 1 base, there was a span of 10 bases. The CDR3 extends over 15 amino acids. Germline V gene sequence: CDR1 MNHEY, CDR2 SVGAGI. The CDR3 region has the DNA TGTGCCAGCAGTTACTCGGGGCAAGGGTCCTACGAGCAGTACTTC. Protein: CASSYSGQGSYEQYF.

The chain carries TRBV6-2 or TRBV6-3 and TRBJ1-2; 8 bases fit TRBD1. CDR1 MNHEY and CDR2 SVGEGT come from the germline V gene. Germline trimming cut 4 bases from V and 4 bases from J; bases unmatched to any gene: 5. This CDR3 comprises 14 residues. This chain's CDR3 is CASSSRGPPYGYTF. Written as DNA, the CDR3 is TGTGCCAGCAGTTCCAGGGGGCCGCCCTATGGCTACACCTTC.

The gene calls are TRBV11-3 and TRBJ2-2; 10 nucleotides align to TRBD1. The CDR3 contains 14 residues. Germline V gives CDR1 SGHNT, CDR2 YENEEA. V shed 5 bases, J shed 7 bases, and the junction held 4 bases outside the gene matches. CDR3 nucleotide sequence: TGTGCCAGCAGCCCGGGACAGGGGAGCGGGGAGCTGTTTTTT. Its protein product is CASSPGQGSGELFF.